These 4 T cell receptor beta chains share one sample of origin, sequenced in a study of CD8 T cells in ankylosing spondylitis. TCRdb passed the 5' RACE reads through MiXCR, listing each CDR3 protein once. The sample shows some 140,000 distinct CDR3 sequences, roughly 6.6% of them seen only once. The sequenced sample consisted of blood, either unsorted or a sorted T cell fraction (not recorded which). All receptors come from a female donor with ankylosing spondylitis or in good health (not recorded which).

This clonotype was recorded many times. This sequence joins TRBV29-1 and TRBJ1-5, with 9 bases that match TRBD1. V trimming: 2 bases; J trimming: 4 bases; junction bases outside the gene matches: 6. This CDR3 is built from 15 residues. Germline CDR1 reads SQVTM; CDR2 reads ANQGSEA. The CDR3 sequence: CSVEIRDRENQPQHF. DNA for the CDR3: TGCAGCGTTGAAATTCGGGACAGGGAGAATCAGCCCCAGCATTTT.

Comments on this clonotype: The junction departs from the called germline gene at one end, perhaps through a read error. The gene calls are TRBV12-3 or TRBV12-4 and TRBJ2-1, with D perhaps TRBD2 (6 bases). The CDR3 extends over 15 amino acids. The CDR3 sequence is CASSGGTDSYNAQFF. DNA for the CDR3: TGTGCCAGCAGTGGAGGGACGGACTCCTACAATGCGCAGTTCTTC.

Many counts were recorded for this clonotype. The rearrangement uses TRBV30 and TRBJ2-3; possible D gene TRBD2, 6 bases. The CDR3 covers 15 residues. V was clipped by 5 bases and J by 0 bases, with 15 bases between them. Germline values: CDR1 GTSNPN, CDR2 SVGIG (reference sequence). CDR3 DNA: TGTGCCTGGGGGGGGTTGGTGTCTAGCACAGATACGCAGTATTTT. It specifies CAWGGLVSSTDTQYF.

This clonotype was counted many times. The chain uses TRBV5-6 and TRBJ2-3; D ambiguous. Trimming stripped 6 bases from V and 0 bases from J, with 11 bases between. This CDR3 comprises 14 residues. Germline V gene lookup returns CDR1 SGHDT and CDR2 YYEEEE. CDR3 DNA sequence: TGTGCCAGCAACCGCGACGGTAGCACAGATACGCAGTATTTT. This encodes CASNRDGSTDTQYF.